This is a list of T cell receptor beta chains from one sample in a study of cytomegalovirus exposure and HLA in healthy donors. Sequenced by immunoSEQ multiplex PCR; TCRdb stores in-frame clones only, minus some. The sample holds 110,000 to 150,000 clones; 75% to 80% are singletons and the top ten take 4.9%. Sequences were obtained from PBMCs. These TCRs come from a woman aged 45-59 years in good health and CMV-seronegative. The conserved cysteine and the conserved F or W are not part of the CDR3 here. The order of the fields is CDR3 protein, clone size, CDR3 length, V gene, J gene, D gene. A D gene is named only where the DNA matches it firmly. Rows give clone size only sometimes, using once, few, many, or a class for an expanded clone.

ASSSRDSDRADTQY	.	14	TRBV7-2	TRBJ2-3	.
ASSGAISETQY	.	11	TRBV9	TRBJ2-5	.
ASSESGRDQPQH	.	12	TRBV2	TRBJ1-5	.
ASSEQKNTEAF	few	11	TRBV6-1	TRBJ1-1	.
ASSQDTGGGGRTDTQY	.	16	TRBV4-2	TRBJ2-3	TRBD2
ASSLEGQGVNEQF	.	13	TRBV7-2	TRBJ2-1	TRBD1
ASSLEGTYIGNTIY	.	14	TRBV5-1	TRBJ1-3	.
ASRMGTGATNEKLF	.	14	TRBV2	TRBJ1-4	TRBD1
ASSERAGPEVGGTQY	.	15	TRBV2	TRBJ2-5	.
ASSISGGEYNEQF	.	13	TRBV6-4	TRBJ2-1	TRBD2
ASSDQGWQETQY	once	12	TRBV19	TRBJ2-5	.
ASSEVQGALGYNEQF	.	15	TRBV25-1	TRBJ2-1	.
ASSGQGWNQPQH	.	12	TRBV25-1	TRBJ1-5	TRBD1
ASTLRGDYTNEQF	.	13	TRBV11-2	TRBJ2-1	TRBD2
ASSVVTSPVEQF	.	12	TRBV9	TRBJ2-1	.
ASSLARAQETQY	few	12	TRBV7-8	TRBJ2-5	.
SGEQGEKLF	.	9	TRBV29-1	TRBJ1-4	TRBD1
ASSTGTGRNEKLF	.	13	TRBV5-6	TRBJ1-4	TRBD1
ASTTRVSYNEQF	.	12	TRBV19	TRBJ2-1	.
ASSQVGGLASYNEQF	.	15	TRBV4-3	TRBJ2-1	.
ASSLTGQGTDTQY	.	13	TRBV7-2	TRBJ2-3	TRBD1
ASSLDTHTGELF	.	12	TRBV7-7	TRBJ2-2	.
ASSLALAGGPEQY	.	13	TRBV7-9	TRBJ2-7	TRBD2
ASGPRGAPYEQY	once	12	TRBV5-4	TRBJ2-7	.
ASSALGQGSSYEQY	.	14	TRBV2	TRBJ2-7	TRBD1
ASSYSAYNEQF	.	11	TRBV6-6	TRBJ2-1	.
ASSSQRGQPQH	few	11	TRBV11-2	TRBJ1-5	.
ASSAPQRTSGYNYNEQF	.	17	TRBV9	TRBJ2-1	TRBD2
ATSRDVGDGNTIY	.	13	TRBV15	TRBJ1-3	.
ASSLQAGDNEKLF	.	13	TRBV5-1	TRBJ1-4	.
ASSQETSGGTDTQY	.	14	TRBV4-2	TRBJ2-3	TRBD2
ASSLGLLPNNEQF	.	13	TRBV5-1	TRBJ2-1	TRBD2
ASSEAQAKDYGYT	.	13	TRBV25-1	TRBJ1-2	.
SVGGTGNNEKLF	.	12	TRBV29-1	TRBJ1-4	TRBD1
ASSQEAVGGTEAF	.	13	TRBV4-1	TRBJ1-1	.
ASSEQGHQPQH	.	11	TRBV19	TRBJ1-5	.
ASSLGTGDQPQH	.	12	TRBV5-6	TRBJ1-5	TRBD1
ASSPRDLEFETQY	.	13	TRBV7-8	TRBJ2-5	.
ASSPGQGAFQPQH	once	13	TRBV28	TRBJ1-5	TRBD1
SVDYDTGGYT	.	10	TRBV29-1	TRBJ1-2	.
ASTKQAGDGYEQY	.	13	TRBV5-1	TRBJ2-7	.
AWSRGSGANVLT	.	12	TRBV30	TRBJ2-6	.
ATSRDRVETQY	.	11	TRBV15	TRBJ2-5	.
ASSNLFRSDQPQH	once	13	TRBV28	TRBJ1-5	.
ASSPTSGGSYNEQF	few	14	TRBV5-1	TRBJ2-1	TRBD2
ASSESWDSYGYT	.	12	TRBV6-1	TRBJ1-2	TRBD1
ASSEGGRAYT	few	10	TRBV6-1	TRBJ1-2	.
ASSGISGQGRAEQY	.	14	TRBV28	TRBJ2-7	TRBD1
ASSQSAYEQY	.	10	TRBV5-6	TRBJ2-7	.
AWRDSTYQPQH	.	11	TRBV30	TRBJ1-5	.
ASSPPIAGRTEAF	once	13	TRBV18	TRBJ1-1	.
ASSLTGMNTEAF	.	12	TRBV5-6	TRBJ1-1	.
AISVVRGGVSTLEQF	.	15	TRBV10-3	TRBJ2-1	TRBD2
ATSNRGPYNEQF	once	12	TRBV7-6	TRBJ2-1	TRBD1
ASSSQGALGELF	.	12	TRBV2	TRBJ2-2	TRBD1
ASSERGKKGETQY	once	13	TRBV25-1	TRBJ2-5	.
ASSSTGVANEKLF	.	13	TRBV27	TRBJ1-4	TRBD1
ASSHAVGAGNEKLF	.	14	TRBV4-2	TRBJ1-4	.
ASSQDRAIRQY	.	11	TRBV4-2	TRBJ2-3	.